The 17 T cell receptor beta chains listed next were all sequenced from one sample in a study of identical twins. TCRdb redid the calling of the 5' RACE reads with MiXCR, one entry per CDR3 protein. In the table there are about 1.7 million distinct CDR3 sequences, about 32% of which are singletons. The specimen sequenced was cord blood. The source of these receptors is a newborn girl in good health.

The chain carries TRBV5-1 and TRBJ2-2; 13 bases map to TRBD2. Per germline, CDR1 SGHRS and CDR2 YFSETQ. This CDR3 is built from 16 residues. The V segment lost 4 bases and the J segment 5 bases; nucleotides outside the gene matches: 5. The CDR3 is CASSQGLAGETGELFF. The CDR3 DNA follows: TGCGCCAGCAGCCAAGGACTAGCGGGGGAGACCGGGGAGCTGTTTTTT.

The rearrangement links TRBV7-9 to TRBJ2-4; 9 bases agree with TRBD2. The DNA matches TRBJ2-7 better at its end, which makes the J call doubtful. This CDR3 has 16 amino acids. Looked up from germline, CDR1 is SEHNR and CDR2 is FQNEAQ (reference sequence). The CDR3 protein is CASSPRTRTSVNEQYF. DNA of the CDR3: TGTGCCAGCAGCCCCCGGACTCGGACTAGCGTCAACGAGCAGTACTTC.

This chain connects TRBV10-3 to TRBJ2-3; 8 positions agree with TRBD1. Germline V gives CDR1 ENHRY, CDR2 SYGVKD. The CDR3 loop spans 15 amino acids. V lost 4 bases, J lost 2 bases, and 5 bases stayed unmatched. The CDR3 region has the DNA TGTGCCATCAGTGTCTGGACAGGGACCACAGATACGCAGTATTTT. It is translated as CAISVWTGTTDTQYF.

The V gene is TRBV19, the J gene TRBJ1-5; the D is unclear. This CDR3 region has 14 residues. Germline V gene sequence: CDR1 LNHDA, CDR2 SQIVND (reference sequence). V gave up 3 bases and J gave up 1 base, with 7 bases separating them. CDR3 sequence (DNA): TGTGCCAGTAGTATTAGAAGGAGCAATCAGCCCCAGCATTTT. As protein: CASSIRRSNQPQHF.

The J gene is TRBJ2-7, the V gene TRBV9, with 13 bases lining up with TRBD2. The CDR3 runs to 17 residues. The germline gives CDR1 SGDLS, CDR2 YYNGEE. V lost 1 base and J lost 7; bases outside the gene matches: 11. The CDR3 loop reads CASSVRMGLAGNNEQYF. The DNA of the CDR3 is TGTGCCAGCAGCGTAAGAATGGGACTAGCGGGAAACAATGAGCAGTACTTC.

V usage is TRBV7-8 and J usage is TRBJ1-1; no clear D gene. The CDR3 sequence is 12 residues long. V was cut by 3 bases and J by 6 bases, with 8 bases left in between. Germline V gene lookup returns CDR1 SGHVS and CDR2 FQNEAQ. The CDR3 loop reads CASSFGNPEAFF. As DNA, the CDR3 is TGTGCCAGCAGCTTTGGTAATCCTGAAGCTTTCTTT.

The rearrangement joins TRBV20-1 to TRBJ2-1, with D hard to call. The CDR3 is 12 amino acids. Germline V gene data show CDR1 as DFQATT and CDR2 as SNEGSKA (reference sequence). Trimming shortened V by 4 bases and J by 6 bases, and 10 bases separated the two germline ends. The CDR3 is CSANSDLNEQFF. CDR3 DNA sequence: TGCAGTGCTAACTCTGACCTCAATGAGCAGTTCTTC.

Here the CDR3 reads CASSYSISGRSEQYF. The CDR3, as DNA: TGTGCCAGCAGTTACTCGATCTCAGGCAGATCGGAGCAGTACTTC. The chain uses TRBV6-5 and TRBJ2-4; no clear D. Germline V lookup: CDR1 MNHEY, CDR2 SVGAGI. Trimming left V 0 bases short and J 13 bases short, with 19 bases between. There are 15 residues in the CDR3.

This chain connects TRBV29-1 to TRBJ1-2, with TRBD1 identical over 8 bases. Germline CDR1 reads SQVTM; CDR2 reads ANQGSEA. V lost 1 base, J lost 4 bases, and 8 bases stayed unmatched. This CDR3 is built from 15 residues. The CDR3 sequence: CSVEGRQGKGYGYTF. Here the CDR3 DNA reads TGCAGCGTTGAAGGGAGACAGGGGAAGGGCTATGGCTACACCTTC.

This clonotype was observed a few times. The rearrangement joins TRBV11-2 to TRBJ2-3; the match to TRBD2 covers 7 bases. The junction had 7 bases not matched to a gene; V was cut back by 2 bases and J by 5 bases. This CDR3 is 15 amino acids long. Looked up from germline, CDR1 is SGHAT and CDR2 is FQNNGV. The CDR3 DNA follows: TGTGCCAGCAGCTTATACGGGAGGCAGGGAGATACGCAGTATTTT. Amino acids: CASSLYGRQGDTQYF. The whole variable domain, remainder taken from reference TRBV11-2 and TRBJ2-3, is EAGVAQSPRYKIIEKRQSVAFWCNPISGHATLYWYQQILGQGPKLLIQFQNNGVVDDSQLPKDRFSAERLKGVDSTLKIQPAKLEDSAVYLCASSLYGRQGDTQYFGPGTRLTVL.

The chain links TRBV4-2 to TRBJ2-3; 7 bases line up with TRBD2. V lost 2 bases, J lost 3 bases, and 11 bases stayed unmatched. CDR1 and CDR2 (germline): LGHNA, YNFKEQ. The CDR3 is made up of 17 amino acids. DNA of the CDR3: TGTGCCAGCAGCCAACCCCGAGGTAGCGGGTATACAGATACGCAGTATTTT. It yields the protein CASSQPRGSGYTDTQYF.

The rearrangement links TRBV20-1 to TRBJ1-1; TRBD1 matches 7 bases. Germline values: CDR1 DFQATT, CDR2 SNEGSKA (reference sequence). This CDR3 is built from 17 residues. Trimming removed 0 bases from V and 0 bases from J; junction bases left unmatched: 10. CDR3: CSARDLRTGTVNTEAFF. The CDR3 DNA reads as TGCAGTGCTAGAGACTTACGGACCGGGACAGTGAACACTGAAGCTTTCTTT.

The rearrangement links TRBV24-1 to TRBJ1-2; the D is unclear. Trimming removed 4 bases at V and 3 bases at J, with 8 bases between. The CDR3 consists of 13 residues. The germline V gene encodes CDR1 KGHDR and CDR2 SFDVKD. The CDR3 here is CATSESRYYGYTF. The CDR3 DNA reads TGTGCCACCAGTGAATCCCGCTACTATGGCTACACCTTC.

This clonotype was seen a handful of times. This chain links TRBV20-1 with TRBJ2-3; the match to TRBD2 covers 8 bases. Germline V gene lookup returns CDR1 DFQATT and CDR2 SNEGSKA (reference sequence). With V trimmed by 4 bases and J by 4 bases, 10 bases remained unmatched. This CDR3 region has 15 residues. The CDR3 nucleotides read TGCAGTGCTACCGTCGGCGGGGGGTCGGCAGATACGCAGTATTTT. As protein: CSATVGGGSADTQYF.

The gene calls are TRBV10-3 and TRBJ2-1; 12 bases align to TRBD1. J lost 0 bases, V lost 4 bases, and 16 bases had no gene match. Germline values: CDR1 ENHRY, CDR2 SYGVKD. The CDR3 has 21 amino acids. This CDR3 is CAISGRGQGARSPSSYNEQFF. The CDR3 DNA follows: TGTGCCATCAGTGGAAGGGGACAGGGGGCGAGGTCCCCAAGCTCCTACAATGAGCAGTTCTTC.

The chain uses TRBV19 and TRBJ2-4, with D hard to call. This CDR3 contains 13 residues. The V end was cut by 2 bases, the J end by 1 base, with 3 bases between. Germline V lookup: CDR1 LNHDA, CDR2 SQIVND (reference sequence). CDR3 in DNA: TGTGCCAGTAGTATACAGGCCAAAAACATTCAGTACTTC. Its protein product is CASSIQAKNIQYF.

This clonotype was seen a few times. This chain uses TRBV6-1 with TRBJ2-7; TRBD1 agrees at 9 bases. The germline V gene encodes CDR1 MNHNS and CDR2 SASEGT. This CDR3 is built from 16 residues. V lost 7 bases, J lost 3 bases, and 13 bases stayed unmatched. CDR3: CASNLYRGRSDYEQYF. CDR3 bases: TGTGCCAGCAACCTTTACAGGGGGCGGTCCGACTACGAGCAGTACTTC.